Each of the 11 T cell receptor beta chains below was sequenced from the same sample in a study of T cell repertoires in cytomegalovirus infection. TCRdb reprocessed the reads with MiXCR, giving one entry per CDR3 protein. The sample lists around 450,000 distinct CDR3 sequences; roughly a third were seen once. The material sequenced was PBMCs. These receptors came from a human donor in good health (CMV status not recorded). Some clones in this sample may be carry-over from other donors' samples.

Points on this clonotype: A read error may produce the germline difference seen at one junction end. The rearrangement joins TRBV9 to TRBJ1-1; 7 nucleotides match TRBD1. In germline, CDR1 is SGDLS, CDR2 YYNGEE. The CDR3 runs to 16 residues. CDR3 region: CAISDRDRPQNTAAFF. The CDR3 bases are TGTGCCATCAGCGACCGGGACAGACCACAGAACACTGCAGCTTTCTTT. Combining the CDR3 with reference TRBV9 and TRBJ1-1 gives the whole variable domain DSGVTQTPKHLITATGQRVTLRCSPRSGDLSVYWYQQSLDQGLQFLIQYYNGEERAKGNILERFSAQQFPDLHSELNLSSLELGDSALYFCAISDRDRPQNTAAFFGQGTRLTVV.

The rearrangement uses TRBV2 and TRBJ2-7; no clear D gene. The CDR3 has 14 residues. V lost 3 bases to trimming and J lost 0 bases, with 9 bases between them. CDR1 and CDR2 from the germline V gene are SNHLY and FYNNEI. The CDR3, as DNA: TGTGCCAGCAGTGATATTTGGAACTCCTACGAGCAGTACTTC. It yields the protein CASSDIWNSYEQYF.

This clonotype was seen a few times. The rearrangement joins TRBV20-1 to TRBJ1-1; weak D call: TRBD1 (5 bases). Trimming pared 6 bases from V and 4 bases from J, leaving 18 bases between. The CDR3 loop spans 14 amino acids. Germline V gene lookup returns CDR1 DFQATT and CDR2 SNEGSKA (reference sequence). The CDR3 spells CSAGHEVRGTEAFF. The DNA of the CDR3 is TGCAGTGCGGGGCACGAGGTGAGGGGCACTGAAGCTTTCTTT.

V is TRBV4-1 and J is TRBJ2-3, with 9 bases lining up with TRBD1. V shed 3 bases and J 11 bases; nucleotides not matched to a gene: 3. The CDR3 extends over 12 amino acids. Germline V gives CDR1 MGHRA, CDR2 YSYEKL. CDR3 region: CASSHRDREQYF. CDR3 sequence (DNA): TGCGCCAGCAGCCACCGGGACAGGGAGCAGTATTTT.

CDR3: CASSVASGDIGELFF. CDR3 nucleotides: TGTGCCAGCAGCGTAGCCAGCGGGGATATCGGGGAGCTGTTTTTT. V and J are TRBV9 and TRBJ2-2, with 7 nucleotides matching TRBD2. J was trimmed by 7 bases and V by 0 bases; bases with no gene match: 6. The CDR3 contains 15 residues. Germline CDR1 and CDR2: SGDLS and YYNGEE.

The gene calls are TRBV25-1 and TRBJ1-2; D gene ambiguous. Trimming removed 4 bases from V and 5 bases from J, with 8 bases in between. The CDR3 has 12 amino acids. Germline loops: CDR1 MGHDK, CDR2 SYGVNS. Here the CDR3 reads CASSASSYGYTF. The CDR3, as DNA: TGTGCCAGCAGTGCATCTTCATATGGCTACACCTTC.

Ten or more counts support this clonotype. V is TRBV6-5 and J is TRBJ1-2, with D hard to call. The germline V and J ends were trimmed by 0 bases and 3 bases, with 11 bases remaining between them. Germline CDR1 MNHEY, CDR2 SVGAGI. CDR3 length equals 15 residues. The CDR3 bases are TGTGCCAGCAGTTACTCTCGTGACAACCACTATGGCTACACCTTC. It specifies CASSYSRDNHYGYTF.

This clonotype occurred a few times. The chain's CDR3 is CASSLFLVGLVYEQYF. CDR3 nucleotide sequence: TGTGCCAGCAGCTTGTTCTTGGTGGGACTAGTCTACGAGCAGTACTTC. This sequence joins TRBV5-6 and TRBJ2-7, with TRBD2 matching over 8 bases. Germline CDR1 is SGHDT and CDR2 is YYEEEE. V shed 1 base and J 3 bases; nucleotides not matched to a gene: 9. The CDR3 runs to 16 residues.

The chain combines TRBV19 with TRBJ2-3; 12 positions match TRBD2. From germline, CDR1 is LNHDA and CDR2 SQIVND (reference sequence). There are 17 residues in the CDR3. V shed 7 bases, J shed 7 bases, and the junction held 15 bases outside the gene matches. The DNA of the CDR3 is TGTGCCAGTACCTCAGCCGGACTAGCGGGGATGGGGAATACGCAGTATTTT. Amino acids: CASTSAGLAGMGNTQYF.

The CDR3 sequence is CASTDGGASPLHF. The CDR3 DNA is TGTGCCAGTACCGACGGTGGTGCTTCACCCCTCCACTTT. The chain combines TRBV19 with TRBJ1-6; D call uncertain. Trimming stripped 7 bases from V and 9 bases from J, with 13 bases between. CDR1 and CDR2 (germline): LNHDA, SQIVND (reference sequence). The CDR3 length is 13 residues.

The gene calls are TRBV20-1 and TRBJ2-7; 8 bases map to TRBD2. The V gene's germline CDR1 is DFQATT and CDR2 SNEGSKA (reference sequence). This CDR3 has 14 amino acids. V trimming: 3 bases; J trimming: 6 bases; junction bases outside the gene matches: 10. For the CDR3, the DNA is TGCAGTGCTAGGTCCGGGGGGGAGGTTGGCGAGCAGTACTTC. It yields the protein CSARSGGEVGEQYF.